This record looks at one T cell receptor beta chain sequence and its context. Which antigen it targets is not known. Per-base qualities were not stored, and no clone one base away is much larger. For sequencing of the TCRbeta CDR3 region, genomic DNA was extracted from the sorted cells. The immunoSEQ Assay was used for sequencing of TCRbeta CDR3 regions. Imported from immuneACCESS, the table was reduced by TCRdb to in-frame sequences with V and J called. These copies leave out some clones; in studies compared against another copy, an unresolved V gene accounts for under half, and the cause of the remainder is not known. Here the sample has around 85,000 clones; less than 95% occur a single time. 8.4% of the sample goes to the ten largest clones. Patients with autoimmune disease history or receiving systemic immunosuppression were excluded from the trial. In every dose cohort, peripheral blood was drawn for TCR sequencing at baseline, cycle 4 day 1, and cycle 7 day 1. The samples were drawn from a first-in-human, open-label, multicenter phase I dose-escalation trial of ivuxolimab. Adults with locally advanced or metastatic head and neck squamous cell, hepatocellular, melanoma or renal cell carcinoma were enrolled in the trial. CD4+ and CD8+ T cells were sorted separately from peripheral blood before TCR sequencing.

This entry comes from a study of OX40 agonist ivuxolimab in advanced cancers. Describing the broader study: Ivuxolimab was a fully human IgG2 agonistic monoclonal antibody targeting the costimulatory receptor OX40 (CD134). In the dose-escalation cohort, around four fifths of patients were male, and the mean age was approximately 60 years, with a range of roughly 20 to 80. Patients were allowed to have had prior anti-PD-1, anti-PD-L1 or anti-CTLA-4 therapy, and around 43% of the dose-escalation patients had been treated with checkpoint inhibitors. The monotherapy dose-escalation portion (N ≈ 57 patients) of the phase I ivuxolimab trial is reported in the paper. Of the 52 patients in dose escalation, approximately 20 had hepatocellular carcinoma, some 15 had melanoma, 9 had renal cell carcinoma and 9 had head and neck cancer. Intravenous ivuxolimab was administered to patients every 2 weeks at six dose levels: 0.01, 0.1, 0.3, 1.5, 3 and 10 mg/kg. Partial responses occurred in three dose-escalation patients: two with cutaneous melanoma and one with hepatocellular carcinoma. Peripheral TCRbeta sequencing aimed to test whether ivuxolimab altered TCR sequence diversity and caused clonal T-cell expansion. What the authors observed across the whole study: Partial responders in the 0.1-3.0 mg/kg groups had among the lowest normalized peripheral clonal expansion, especially among CD8+ T cells. Low levels of normalized T-cell clonal expansion were also seen in some patients who did not respond. The antigen specificity of the clonally expanded peripheral T cells was not determined. Clonal expansion of both CD4+ and CD8+ blood T cells was observed from baseline to week 6 at doses 0.1 to 3.0 mg/kg. After ivuxolimab, CD8+ T cells had more expanded clones than CD4+ T cells on average.

Reading the germline V gene gives CDR1 LGHNA and CDR2 YSLEER. V loses 0 bases of germline sequence and J loses 0 bases, and the interval between the two ends is 3 bases. The CDR3 numbers 13 residues from cysteine through phenylalanine. Here the CDR3 DNA is all that survives: 39 bases in frame from base 1. The rearranged chain carries TRBV4-3 and TRBJ2-7, with the D gene not confidently named. The sequences come from CD4+ or CD8+ T cells sorted from blood, collected in a trial of the OX40 agonist ivuxolimab. The receptor was derived from an adult with an advanced solid tumor such as melanoma, head and neck, liver or kidney cancer. The DNA sequence follows: TGCGCCAGCAGCCAAGATACCTCCTACGAGCAGTACTTC. It codes for CASSQDTSYEQYF.